This T cell receptor beta chain comes out of a study of CD8 T cells in ankylosing spondylitis. Germline-derived CDR1 and CDR2 are MNHNS and SASEGT. CDR3 length: 14 residues. V lost 0 bases and J 4 bases, leaving 9 bases between the germline ends. As the method for making TCR beta libraries, quantitative 5'-RACE with molecular barcodes was used. TCRdb called the 5' RACE reads again in MiXCR, with one record for every CDR3 protein. This repertoire shows 200,000 to 300,000 distinct CDR3 sequences, roughly a tenth found once; its top ten account for around 2.6%. Study findings and constraints: A TCR beta motif of fewer than 10 highly homologous variants seemed to mark ankylosing spondylitis blood.

This clonotype was counted ten times or more. Its antigen is not identified. Sequenced input: blood, either unsorted or a sorted T cell fraction (not recorded which). The receptor was derived from a male donor with ankylosing spondylitis or in good health (not recorded which). The chain has TRBV6-1 and TRBJ1-2, with unresolved D. CDR3 DNA sequence: TGTGCCAGCAGTGAAGCGCGGGCGGTCTATGGCTACACCTTC. Amino acids: CASSEARAVYGYTF.